These T cell receptor beta chains were read from a single sample in a study of T cell repertoires in cytomegalovirus infection. The antigens for these receptors are not known. TCRdb re-called the reads through MiXCR, storing one row per CDR3 protein. The sample contains about 480,000 distinct CDR3 sequences, 33% of which appear only once. The sequencing here drew on cultured PBMCs, taken from culture after CMV antigen stimulation. These receptors were taken from a human donor in good health (CMV status not recorded). Some clones in this sample may be carry-over from other donors' samples. Each CDR3 is given with its conserved first and last residue.

>TRBV14|TRBJ1-2
CASSQGWQGAWKDYGYTF
>TRBV4-2|TRBJ1-4
CASSQGTTGEYEKLFF
>TRBV7-8|TRBJ2-7
CASSLGVNAGDHEQYF
>TRBV7-2|TRBJ2-3
CASSLGLVGRTGDTQYF
>TRBV7-2|TRBJ1-1
CASSLEWVTEAFF
>TRBV6-2/TRBV6-3|TRBJ2-7
CASRVAGASYEQYF
>TRBV24-1|TRBJ2-2
CATSDFQGRTGELFF
>TRBV4-3|TRBJ2-1
CASSQGPVSSYNEQFF
>TRBV10-3|TRBJ2-2
CAISDTRQGTTGELFF
>TRBV6-2/TRBV6-3|TRBJ2-4
CASSKREVNIQYF
>TRBV7-2|TRBJ2-2
CASSTGLAANTGELFF
>TRBV7-2|TRBJ2-1
CASSYLGGGNEQFF
>TRBV10-3|TRBJ1-5
CAISGDGDQPQHF
>TRBV2|TRBJ2-7
CASSELGSYEQYF
>TRBV3-1|TRBJ2-1
CASSLPGLKEQFF
>TRBV6-2/TRBV6-3|TRBJ1-5
CASSSGQSYQPQHF
>TRBV19|TRBJ1-2
CASSRGIGYGYTF
>TRBV7-2|TRBJ1-2
CASSPRGQEDYGYTF
>TRBV12-3/TRBV12-4|TRBJ1-1
CASSPVPGQGQNLMNTEAFF
>TRBV4-1|TRBJ2-7
CASSQGNAGGLGEQYF
>TRBV6-5|TRBJ1-2
CASSYSGATMGKGYTF
>TRBV20-1|TRBJ1-1
CSARDPTGGSDTEAFF
>TRBV24-1|TRBJ2-1
CATKGTGGSYNEQFF